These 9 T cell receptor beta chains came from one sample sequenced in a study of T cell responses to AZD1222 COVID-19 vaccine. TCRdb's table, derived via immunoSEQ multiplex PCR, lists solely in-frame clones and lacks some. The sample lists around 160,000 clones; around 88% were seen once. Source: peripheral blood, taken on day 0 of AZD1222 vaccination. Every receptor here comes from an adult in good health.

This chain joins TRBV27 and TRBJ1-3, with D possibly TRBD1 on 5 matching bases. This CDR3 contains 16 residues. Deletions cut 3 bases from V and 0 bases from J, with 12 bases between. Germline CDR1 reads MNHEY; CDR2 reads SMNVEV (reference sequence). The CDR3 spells CASSLGPDPSGNTIYF. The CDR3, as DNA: TGTGCCAGCAGTTTGGGACCGGACCCCTCTGGAAACACCATATATTTT.

The CDR3 bases are TGTGCCAGCAGCTATCCAGGGGTCACGGCTCGGACTGAAGCTTTCTTT. Protein sequence: CASSYPGVTARTEAFF. V is TRBV7-2 and J is TRBJ1-1; TRBD1 might be the D (6 bases). The germline gives CDR1 SGHTA, CDR2 FQGNSA. The CDR3 is 16 amino acids. Trimming took off 4 bases at V and 5 bases at J, with 20 bases between the two ends.

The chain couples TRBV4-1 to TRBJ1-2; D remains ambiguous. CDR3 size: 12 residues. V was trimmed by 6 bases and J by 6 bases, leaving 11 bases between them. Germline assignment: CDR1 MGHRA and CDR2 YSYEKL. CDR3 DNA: TGCGCCAGCAGTCCCAGTGGGAATGGCTACACCTTC. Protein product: CASSPSGNGYTF.

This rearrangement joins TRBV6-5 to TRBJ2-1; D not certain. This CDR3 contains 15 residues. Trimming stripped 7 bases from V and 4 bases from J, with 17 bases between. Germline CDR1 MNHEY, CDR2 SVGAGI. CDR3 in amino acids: CASTTLASAYNEQFF. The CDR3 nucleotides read TGTGCCAGCACCACACTCGCATCCGCGTACAATGAGCAGTTCTTC.

The chain's CDR3 is CASSVGRDTYNSPLHF. The CDR3 DNA follows: TGTGCCAGCAGCGTAGGAAGGGACACCTATAATTCACCCCTCCACTTT. The V and J genes are TRBV9 and TRBJ1-6; a weak D match, TRBD1 (6 bases). V lost 0 bases to trimming and J lost 2 bases, with 9 bases between them. CDR3 length equals 16 residues. CDR1 is SGDLS, CDR2 YYNGEE, per germline.

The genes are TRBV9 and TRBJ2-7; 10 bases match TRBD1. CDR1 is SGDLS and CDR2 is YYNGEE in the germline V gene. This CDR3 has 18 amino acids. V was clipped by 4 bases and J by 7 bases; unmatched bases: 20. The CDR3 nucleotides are TGTGCCAGCAGCACTGACCCCTACCCGGGACAGGGGAGAGCGGAGCAGTACTTC. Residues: CASSTDPYPGQGRAEQYF.

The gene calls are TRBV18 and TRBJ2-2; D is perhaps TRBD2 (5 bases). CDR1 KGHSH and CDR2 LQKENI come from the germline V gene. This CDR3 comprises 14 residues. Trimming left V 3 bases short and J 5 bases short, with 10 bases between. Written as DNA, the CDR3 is TGTGCCAGCTCACCGTTCGGGGAAACCGGGGAGCTGTTTTTT. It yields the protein CASSPFGETGELFF.

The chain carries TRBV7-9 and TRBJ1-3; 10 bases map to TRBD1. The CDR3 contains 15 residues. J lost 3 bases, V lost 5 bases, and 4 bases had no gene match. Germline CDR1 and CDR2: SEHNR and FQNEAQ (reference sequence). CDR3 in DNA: TGTGCCAGCAGCATCGACAGGGGGCTTGGAAACACCATATATTTT. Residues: CASSIDRGLGNTIYF. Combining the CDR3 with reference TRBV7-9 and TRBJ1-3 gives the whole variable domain DTGVSQNPRHKITKRGQNVTFRCDPISEHNRLYWYRQTLGQGPEFLTYFQNEAQLEKSRLLSDRFSAERPKGSFSTLEIQRTEQGDSAMYLCASSIDRGLGNTIYFGEGSWLTVV.

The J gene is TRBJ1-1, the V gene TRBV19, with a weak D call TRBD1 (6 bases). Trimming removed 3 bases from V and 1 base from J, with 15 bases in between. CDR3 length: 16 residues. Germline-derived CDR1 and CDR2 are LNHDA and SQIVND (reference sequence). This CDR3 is CASSIPGGTKNTEAFF. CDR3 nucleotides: TGTGCCAGTAGTATCCCCGGCGGGACAAAGAACACTGAAGCTTTCTTT.